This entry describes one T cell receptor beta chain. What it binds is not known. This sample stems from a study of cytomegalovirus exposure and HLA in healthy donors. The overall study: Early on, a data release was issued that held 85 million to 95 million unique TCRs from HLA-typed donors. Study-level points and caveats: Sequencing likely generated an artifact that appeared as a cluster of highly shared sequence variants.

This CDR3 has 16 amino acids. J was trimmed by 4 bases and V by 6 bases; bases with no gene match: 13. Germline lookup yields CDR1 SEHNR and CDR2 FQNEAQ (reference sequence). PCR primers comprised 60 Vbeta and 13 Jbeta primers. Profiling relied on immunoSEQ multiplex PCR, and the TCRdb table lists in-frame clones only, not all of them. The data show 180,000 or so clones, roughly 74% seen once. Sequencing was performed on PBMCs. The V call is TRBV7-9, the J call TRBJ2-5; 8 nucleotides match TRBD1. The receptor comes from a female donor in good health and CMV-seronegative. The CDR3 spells CASSFDRGVLLETQYF. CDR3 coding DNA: TGTGCCAGCAGTTTCGACAGGGGCGTACTCTTAGAGACCCAGTACTTC. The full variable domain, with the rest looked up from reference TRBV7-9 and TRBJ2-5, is DTGVSQNPRHKITKRGQNVTFRCDPISEHNRLYWYRQTLGQGPEFLTYFQNEAQLEKSRLLSDRFSAERPKGSFSTLEIQRTEQGDSAMYLCASSFDRGVLLETQYFGPGTRLLVL.